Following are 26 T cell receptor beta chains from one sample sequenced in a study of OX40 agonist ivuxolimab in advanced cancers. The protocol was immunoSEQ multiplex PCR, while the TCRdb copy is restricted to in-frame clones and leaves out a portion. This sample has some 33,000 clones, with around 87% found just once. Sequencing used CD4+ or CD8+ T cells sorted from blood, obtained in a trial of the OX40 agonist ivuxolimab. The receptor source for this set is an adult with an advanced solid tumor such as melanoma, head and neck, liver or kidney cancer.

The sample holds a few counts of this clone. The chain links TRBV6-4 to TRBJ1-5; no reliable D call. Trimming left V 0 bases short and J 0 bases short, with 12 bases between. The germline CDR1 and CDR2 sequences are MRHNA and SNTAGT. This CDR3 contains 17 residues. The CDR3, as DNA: TGTGCCAGCAGTGACTCTAGGGTCCCTTATAGCAATCAGCCCCAGCATTTT. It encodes CASSDSRVPYSNQPQHF.

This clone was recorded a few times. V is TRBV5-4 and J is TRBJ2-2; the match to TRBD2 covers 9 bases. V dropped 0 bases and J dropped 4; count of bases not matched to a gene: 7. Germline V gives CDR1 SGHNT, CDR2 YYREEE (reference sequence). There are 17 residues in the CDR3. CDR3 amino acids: CASSLVAGEGGTGELFF. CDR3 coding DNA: TGTGCCAGCAGCTTGGTAGCGGGAGAGGGGGGCACCGGGGAGCTGTTTTTT.

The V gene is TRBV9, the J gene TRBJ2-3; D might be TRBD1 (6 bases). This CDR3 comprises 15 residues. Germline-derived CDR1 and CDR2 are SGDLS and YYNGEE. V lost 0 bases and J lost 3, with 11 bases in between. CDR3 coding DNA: TGTGCCAGCAGCGTAGGAGGGGGAGAGACAGATACGCAGTATTTT. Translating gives CASSVGGGETDTQYF.

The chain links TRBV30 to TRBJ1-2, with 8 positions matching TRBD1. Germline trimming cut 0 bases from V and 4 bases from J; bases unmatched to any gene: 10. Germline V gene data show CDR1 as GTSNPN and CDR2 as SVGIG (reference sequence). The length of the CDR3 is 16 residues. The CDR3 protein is CAWSVSVAGGLYGYTF. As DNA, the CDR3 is TGTGCCTGGAGTGTAAGTGTAGCAGGGGGCCTCTATGGCTACACCTTC.

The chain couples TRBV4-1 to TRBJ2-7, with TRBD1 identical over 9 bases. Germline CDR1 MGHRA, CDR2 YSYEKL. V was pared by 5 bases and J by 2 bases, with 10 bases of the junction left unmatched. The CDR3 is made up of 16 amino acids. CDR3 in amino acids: CASSTLDRGAPYEQYF. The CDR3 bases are TGCGCCAGCAGCACCCTTGACAGGGGGGCCCCCTACGAGCAGTACTTC.

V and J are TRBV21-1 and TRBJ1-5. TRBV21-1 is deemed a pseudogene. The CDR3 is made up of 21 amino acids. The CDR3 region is CASSKVGRARSPWHSNQPQHF. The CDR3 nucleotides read TGTGCCAGCAGCAAAGTAGGAAGGGCGCGGTCCCCCTGGCATAGCAATCAGCCCCAGCATTTT.

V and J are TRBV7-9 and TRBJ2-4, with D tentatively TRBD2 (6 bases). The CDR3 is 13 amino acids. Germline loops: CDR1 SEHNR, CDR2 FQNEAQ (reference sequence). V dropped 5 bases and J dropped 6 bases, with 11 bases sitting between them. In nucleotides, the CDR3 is TGTGCCAGCAGCCCGACTAGTTCAAACATTCAGTACTTC. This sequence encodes CASSPTSSNIQYF. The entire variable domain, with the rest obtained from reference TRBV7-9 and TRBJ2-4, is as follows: DTGVSQNPRHKITKRGQNVTFRCDPISEHNRLYWYRQTLGQGPEFLTYFQNEAQLEKSRLLSDRFSAERPKGSFSTLEIQRTEQGDSAMYLCASSPTSSNIQYFGAGTRLSVL.

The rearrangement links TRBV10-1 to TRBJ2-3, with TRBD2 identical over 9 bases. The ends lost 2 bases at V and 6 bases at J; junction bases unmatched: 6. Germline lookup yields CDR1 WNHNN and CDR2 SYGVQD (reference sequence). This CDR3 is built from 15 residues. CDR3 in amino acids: CASSEGVAGVDTQYF. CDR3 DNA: TGCGCCAGCAGTGAGGGGGTAGCGGGAGTGGATACGCAGTATTTT.

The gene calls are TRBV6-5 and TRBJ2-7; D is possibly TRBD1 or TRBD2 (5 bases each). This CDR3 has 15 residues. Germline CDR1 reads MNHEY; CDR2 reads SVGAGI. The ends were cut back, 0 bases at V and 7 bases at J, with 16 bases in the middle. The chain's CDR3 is CASSYSGLWGSEQYF. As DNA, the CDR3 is TGTGCCAGCAGTTACTCTGGATTGTGGGGGTCTGAGCAGTACTTC.

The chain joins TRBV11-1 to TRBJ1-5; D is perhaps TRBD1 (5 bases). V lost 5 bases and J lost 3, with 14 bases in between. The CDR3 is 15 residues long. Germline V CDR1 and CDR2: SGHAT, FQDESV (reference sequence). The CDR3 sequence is CASSPTGEFNQPQHF. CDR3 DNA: TGTGCCAGCAGCCCAACGGGGGAGTTCAATCAGCCCCAGCATTTT.

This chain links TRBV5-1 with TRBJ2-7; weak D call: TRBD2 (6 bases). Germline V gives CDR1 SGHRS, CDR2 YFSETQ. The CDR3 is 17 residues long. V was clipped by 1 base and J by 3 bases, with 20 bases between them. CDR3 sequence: CASSLRGSGGARYEQYF. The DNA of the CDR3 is TGCGCCAGCAGCTTGCGTGGGTCCGGCGGGGCCCGCTACGAGCAGTACTTC. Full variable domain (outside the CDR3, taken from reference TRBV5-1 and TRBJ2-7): KAGVTQTPRYLIKTRGQQVTLSCSPISGHRSVSWYQQTPGQGLQFLFEYFSETQRNKGNFPGRFSGRQFSNSRSEMNVSTLELGDSALYLCASSLRGSGGARYEQYFGPGTRLTVT.

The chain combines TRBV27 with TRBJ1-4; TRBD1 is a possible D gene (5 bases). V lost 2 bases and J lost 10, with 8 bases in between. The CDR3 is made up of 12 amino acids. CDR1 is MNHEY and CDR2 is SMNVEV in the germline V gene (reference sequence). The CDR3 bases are TGTGCCAGCAGTTTAGGGGGGGGAAAACTGTTTTTT. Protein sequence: CASSLGGGKLFF.

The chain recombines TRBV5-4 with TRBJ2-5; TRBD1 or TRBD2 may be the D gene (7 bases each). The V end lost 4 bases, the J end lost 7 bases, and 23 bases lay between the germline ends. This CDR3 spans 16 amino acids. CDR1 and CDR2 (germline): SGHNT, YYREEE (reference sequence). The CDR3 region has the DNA TGTGCCAGCAGCGGGGGGGGACAGCAGGGACTATTGACCCAGTACTTC. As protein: CASSGGGQQGLLTQYF.

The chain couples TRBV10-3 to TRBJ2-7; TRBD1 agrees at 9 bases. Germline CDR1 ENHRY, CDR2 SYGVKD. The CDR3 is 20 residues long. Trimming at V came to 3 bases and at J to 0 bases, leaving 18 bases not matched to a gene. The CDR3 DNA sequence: TGTGCCATCAGTGACCATCCTACGGGGACAGGGCCCTCGAGCTCCTACGAGCAGTACTTC. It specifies CAISDHPTGTGPSSSYEQYF.

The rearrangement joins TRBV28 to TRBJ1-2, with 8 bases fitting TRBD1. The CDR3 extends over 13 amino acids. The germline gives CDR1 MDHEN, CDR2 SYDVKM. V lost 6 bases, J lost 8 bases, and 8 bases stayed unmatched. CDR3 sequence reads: CASRIQGADGYTF. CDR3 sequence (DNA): TGTGCCAGCAGGATCCAGGGGGCAGACGGCTACACCTTC.

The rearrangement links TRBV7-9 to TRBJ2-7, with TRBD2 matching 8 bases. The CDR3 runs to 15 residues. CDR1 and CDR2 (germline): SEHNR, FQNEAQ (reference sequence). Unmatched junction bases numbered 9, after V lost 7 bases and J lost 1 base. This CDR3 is CASTGGALQSYEQYF. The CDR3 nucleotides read TGTGCCAGCACCGGGGGGGCTCTTCAGTCCTACGAGCAGTACTTC.

Written as DNA, the CDR3 is TGTGCCAGCAGCTTGGCCGGAGGCGGGAGGGCCTACGAGCAGTACTTC. Amino acid sequence: CASSLAGGGRAYEQYF. This chain connects TRBV5-8 to TRBJ2-7; 9 bases are a match to TRBD2. This CDR3 is built from 16 residues. After removal of 0 bases from V and 2 bases from J, the junction contained 6 bases not matched to a gene. Germline V gene lookup returns CDR1 SGHTS and CDR2 YDEGEE.

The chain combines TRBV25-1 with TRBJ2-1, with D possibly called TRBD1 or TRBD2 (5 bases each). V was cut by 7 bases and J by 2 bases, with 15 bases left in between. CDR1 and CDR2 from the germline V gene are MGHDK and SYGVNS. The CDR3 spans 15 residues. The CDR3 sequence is CASTHHRDAYNEQFF. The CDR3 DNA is TGTGCCAGCACCCATCATAGGGACGCCTACAATGAGCAGTTCTTC.

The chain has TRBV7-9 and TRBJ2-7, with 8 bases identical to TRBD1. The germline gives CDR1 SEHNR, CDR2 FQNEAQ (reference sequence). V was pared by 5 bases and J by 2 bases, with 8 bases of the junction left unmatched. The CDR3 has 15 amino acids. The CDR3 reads CASSPRTGSTYEQYF. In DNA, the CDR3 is TGTGCCAGCAGCCCCCGGACAGGGTCGACCTACGAGCAGTACTTC.

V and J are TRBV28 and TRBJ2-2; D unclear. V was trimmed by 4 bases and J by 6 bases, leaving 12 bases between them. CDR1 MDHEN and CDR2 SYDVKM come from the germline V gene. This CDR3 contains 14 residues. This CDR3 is CASSYLPSPGELFF. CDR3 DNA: TGTGCCAGCAGTTACCTGCCCAGTCCCGGGGAGCTGTTTTTT.

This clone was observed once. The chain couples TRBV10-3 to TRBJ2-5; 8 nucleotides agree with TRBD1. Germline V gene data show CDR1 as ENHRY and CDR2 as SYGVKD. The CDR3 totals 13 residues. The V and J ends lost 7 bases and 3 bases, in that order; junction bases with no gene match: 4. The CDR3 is CAIKDRAKETQYF. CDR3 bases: TGTGCCATCAAGGACAGGGCAAAAGAGACCCAGTACTTC.

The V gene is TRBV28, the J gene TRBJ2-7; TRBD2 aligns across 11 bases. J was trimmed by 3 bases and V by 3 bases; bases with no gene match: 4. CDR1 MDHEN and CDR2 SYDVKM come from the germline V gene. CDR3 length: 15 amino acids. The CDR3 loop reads CASSLTLAGDYEQYF. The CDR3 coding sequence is TGTGCCAGCAGTTTGACACTAGCGGGGGACTACGAGCAGTACTTC.

In nucleotides, the CDR3 is TGTGCCAGCAGCTCGCCTAGCGGGCCCTATTACGAGCAGTACTTC. It specifies CASSSPSGPYYEQYF. The rearrangement joins TRBV11-2 to TRBJ2-7, with TRBD2 matching over 8 bases. From germline, CDR1 is SGHAT and CDR2 FQNNGV. V trimming: 4 bases; J trimming: 4 bases; junction bases outside the gene matches: 9. There are 15 residues in the CDR3. Full variable domain (remainder filled in from reference TRBV11-2 and TRBJ2-7): EAGVAQSPRYKIIEKRQSVAFWCNPISGHATLYWYQQILGQGPKLLIQFQNNGVVDDSQLPKDRFSAERLKGVDSTLKIQPAKLEDSAVYLCASSSPSGPYYEQYFGPGTRLTVT.

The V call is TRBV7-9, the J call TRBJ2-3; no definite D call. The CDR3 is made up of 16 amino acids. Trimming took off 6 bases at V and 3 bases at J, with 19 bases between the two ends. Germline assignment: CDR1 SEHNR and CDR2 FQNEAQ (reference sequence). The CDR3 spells CASSSITSEWTDTQYF. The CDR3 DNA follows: TGTGCCAGCAGTTCGATTACGTCTGAATGGACAGATACGCAGTATTTT.

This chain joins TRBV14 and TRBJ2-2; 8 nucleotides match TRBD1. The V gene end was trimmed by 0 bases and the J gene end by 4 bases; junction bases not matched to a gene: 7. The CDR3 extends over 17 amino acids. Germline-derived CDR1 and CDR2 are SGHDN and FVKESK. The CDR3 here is CASSQDRLTGVTGELFF. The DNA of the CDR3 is TGTGCCAGCAGCCAAGATAGACTGACAGGGGTCACCGGGGAGCTGTTTTTT.

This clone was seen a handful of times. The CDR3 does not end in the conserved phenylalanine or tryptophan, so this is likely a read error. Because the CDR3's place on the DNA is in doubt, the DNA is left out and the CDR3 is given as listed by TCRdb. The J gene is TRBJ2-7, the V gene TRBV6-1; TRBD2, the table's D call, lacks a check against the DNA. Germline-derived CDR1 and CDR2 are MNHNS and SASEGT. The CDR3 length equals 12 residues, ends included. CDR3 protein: CASSESGTPGPL.